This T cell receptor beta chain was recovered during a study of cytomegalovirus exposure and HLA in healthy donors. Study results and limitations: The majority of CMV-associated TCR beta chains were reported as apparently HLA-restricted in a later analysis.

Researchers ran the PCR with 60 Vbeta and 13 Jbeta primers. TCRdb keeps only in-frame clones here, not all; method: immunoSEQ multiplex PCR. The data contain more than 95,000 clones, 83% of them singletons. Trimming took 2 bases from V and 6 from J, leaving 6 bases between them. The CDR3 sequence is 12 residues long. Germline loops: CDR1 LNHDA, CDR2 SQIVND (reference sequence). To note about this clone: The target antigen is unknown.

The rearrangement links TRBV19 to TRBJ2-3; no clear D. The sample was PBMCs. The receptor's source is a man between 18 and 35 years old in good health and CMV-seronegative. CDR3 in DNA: TGTGCCAGTAGTATATTCGGGGATACGCAGTATTTT. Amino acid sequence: CASSIFGDTQYF.